Shown below are 14 T cell receptor beta chains from a single sample sequenced in a study of shared clonotypes between healthy human individuals. The data were produced by immunoSEQ multiplex PCR, yet TCRdb's version contains in-frame clones alone and is incomplete. The profile shows some 2.3 million clones, about 92% of them singletons. Sequencing was carried out using naive CD4+ T cells from PBMCs. Subset described: CD45RA+ positively selected. These receptors all stem from a man between 18 and 35 years old in good health. Some clones in this sample may be carry-over from other donors' samples.

The chain links TRBV5-8 to TRBJ2-5; 12 bases agree with TRBD1. V shed 5 bases and J 7 bases; nucleotides not matched to a gene: 6. The CDR3 sequence is 14 residues long. CDR1 is SGHTS, CDR2 YDEGEE, per germline. CDR3 DNA sequence: TGTGCCAGCAGGAGGGACAGGGGGCTGGGGACCCAGTACTTC. Its protein product is CASRRDRGLGTQYF.

Points on this clone: Other DNA sequences in this specimen translate into the identical CDR3. This chain connects TRBV28 to TRBJ2-2, with 11 bases identical to TRBD2. The CDR3 sequence is 15 residues long. From germline, CDR1 is MDHEN and CDR2 SYDVKM. Losses at the gene ends were 6 bases for V and 5 bases for J; bases not matched to a gene: 5. The CDR3 reads CASSLSGRGTGELFF. CDR3 nucleotides: TGTGCCAGCAGCCTTAGCGGGAGGGGGACCGGGGAGCTGTTTTTT.

The chain carries TRBV6-6 and TRBJ2-2, with a weak D call TRBD1 (6 bases). Germline V gene sequence: CDR1 MNHNY, CDR2 SVGAGI (reference sequence). This CDR3 spans 16 amino acids. CDR3 sequence reads: CASEFGPRGNTGELFF. Written as DNA, the CDR3 is TGTGCTAGCGAATTCGGACCGAGGGGGAATACCGGGGAGCTGTTTTTT.

The genes are TRBV5-1 and TRBJ2-7; TRBD1 is a possible D gene (6 bases). The CDR3 loop spans 14 amino acids. V shed 0 bases and J shed 4 bases, with 11 bases lying between them. Germline loops: CDR1 SGHRS, CDR2 YFSETQ. CDR3 sequence: CASSLVQGIYEQYF. The CDR3 region has the DNA TGCGCCAGCAGCTTGGTGCAGGGGATTTACGAGCAGTACTTC.

V gene TRBV5-5 combines with J gene TRBJ2-7; D may be TRBD1 (5 bases). V shed 2 bases and J shed 6 bases, with 12 bases lying between them. Germline V gives CDR1 SGHKS, CDR2 YYEKEE (reference sequence). CDR3 size: 13 residues. The CDR3 sequence: CASSLGVRGEQYF. The DNA for the CDR3 is TGTGCCAGCAGCTTAGGGGTCCGAGGCGAGCAGTACTTC.

V is TRBV12-5 and J is TRBJ1-4; D is unresolved. The CDR3 is 12 residues long. The V end lost 6 bases, the J end lost 8 bases, and 10 bases lay between the germline ends. Germline CDR1 is LGHNT and CDR2 is FRNRAP. In nucleotides, the CDR3 is TGTGCTAGTGGACCGTATGGAGAAAAACTGTTTTTT. Translation: CASGPYGEKLFF.

The chain couples TRBV30 to TRBJ2-6; maybe TRBD1 (5 bases). Germline V lookup: CDR1 GTSNPN, CDR2 SVGIG (reference sequence). V was cut by 1 base and J by 0 bases, with 7 bases left in between. The CDR3 runs to 15 residues. The CDR3 reads CAWSEGLSGANVLTF. CDR3 in DNA: TGTGCCTGGAGTGAGGGGCTCTCTGGGGCCAACGTCCTGACTTTC. The variable domain in full, completed from reference TRBV30 and TRBJ2-6, reads SQTIHQWPATLVQPVGSPLSLECTVEGTSNPNLYWYRQAAGRGLQLLFYSVGIGQISSEVPQNLSASRPQDRQFILSSKKLLLSDSGFYLCAWSEGLSGANVLTFGAGSRLTVL.

CDR3 protein: CASSQIGRDSQDTGELFF. CDR3 in DNA: TGTGCCAGCAGCCAAATTGGGAGGGACAGCCAGGACACCGGGGAGCTGTTTTTT. The chain couples TRBV14 to TRBJ2-2; either TRBD1 or TRBD2 may fit D (7 bases each). Germline V gives CDR1 SGHDN, CDR2 FVKESK. The CDR3 loop spans 18 amino acids. Trimming removed 2 bases at V and 3 bases at J, with 19 bases between.

This chain uses TRBV21-1 with TRBJ1-1. TRBV21-1 is given as a pseudogene. The CDR3 sequence is 15 residues long. The CDR3 is CASIKGSSWAAEAFF. In DNA form, the CDR3 reads TGTGCCAGCATCAAGGGATCCTCTTGGGCGGCTGAAGCTTTCTTT.

V usage is TRBV11-2 and J usage is TRBJ1-1, with D perhaps matching TRBD1 (6 bases). The CDR3 is 14 amino acids. Deletions cut 2 bases from V and 6 bases from J, with 13 bases between. Germline assignment: CDR1 SGHAT and CDR2 FQNNGV. CDR3 loop: CASSLRGVGAEAFF. Here the CDR3 DNA reads TGTGCCAGCAGCTTAAGGGGGGTAGGGGCTGAAGCTTTCTTT.

This CDR3 reads CASSLAGLERSYEQYF. CDR3 coding DNA: TGCGCCAGCAGCTTGGCAGGGTTGGAGAGGTCCTACGAGCAGTACTTC. The chain links TRBV5-1 to TRBJ2-7, with D maybe TRBD1 (5 bases). CDR3 size: 16 residues. Trimming left V 0 bases short and J 1 base short, with 14 bases between. Germline CDR1 is SGHRS and CDR2 is YFSETQ.

The rearrangement links TRBV7-8 to TRBJ2-1, with a tentative D call TRBD2 (6 bases). The V and J ends lost 6 bases and 8 bases respectively, with 23 bases between them. This CDR3 has 16 residues. The V gene's germline CDR1 is SGHVS and CDR2 FQNEAQ. CDR3 sequence (DNA): TGTGCCAGCAGACAACCCAGACTAGATTTGGCGTATGAGCAGTTCTTC. Translation gives CASRQPRLDLAYEQFF.

V is TRBV7-2 and J is TRBJ1-1; no definite D call. V was shortened by 11 bases and J by 3 bases, with 19 bases between the two germline ends. This CDR3 has 14 residues. Looked up from germline, CDR1 is SGHTA and CDR2 is FQGNSA. The chain's CDR3 is CASAGPARDTEAFF. CDR3 nucleotides: TGTGCCTCTGCTGGGCCCGCTAGGGACACTGAAGCTTTCTTT.

This sequence joins TRBV30 and TRBJ2-1, with 7 positions matching TRBD2. The germline V gene has CDR1 GTSNPN and CDR2 SVGIG (reference sequence). This CDR3 comprises 14 residues. V lost 3 bases to trimming and J lost 5 bases; unmatched junction nucleotides: 7. The CDR3 DNA is TGTGCCTGGAGCCCGGGGGACTACAACAATGAGCAGTTCTTC. It codes for CAWSPGDYNNEQFF.